Listed below are T cell receptor beta chains from one sample, sequenced in a study of shared clonotypes between healthy human individuals. This table comes from immunoSEQ multiplex PCR, and its TCRdb copy is limited to in-frame clones, with some not included. The repertoire consists of under 850,000 clones, with about 92% occurring once and the leading ten covering nearly 25%. The specimen was naive CD8+ T cells sorted from blood. These TCRs come from a man under 40 in good health. The CDR3 runs from the conserved cysteine through the conserved F or W. The order of the fields is V gene, clone size, D gene, J gene, CDR3 protein, CDR3 DNA. The D gene is left open where the match is weak. Clone sizes are given selectively: once, few, many, or a class where the clone is expanded.

V: TRBV9
size: NA
D: NA
J: TRBJ2-7
CDR3: CASRGGPGIGKQYF
DNA: TGTGCCAGCAGGGGTGGACCTGGGATAGGGAAGCAGTACTTC

V: TRBV7-9
size: NA
D: TRBD1
J: TRBJ2-7
CDR3: CASSSLDRGTEQYF
DNA: TGTGCCAGCAGCTCCTTGGACAGGGGGACCGAGCAGTACTTC

V: TRBV19
size: NA
D: NA
J: TRBJ1-1
CDR3: CASSIPFIGGSTEAFF
DNA: TGTGCCAGTAGTATCCCCTTTATCGGGGGGAGCACTGAAGCTTTCTTT

V: TRBV5-1
size: NA
D: NA
J: TRBJ2-5
CDR3: CASSLAPGAGAQETQYF
DNA: TGCGCCAGCAGCTTGGCCCCTGGGGCGGGGGCTCAAGAGACCCAGTACTTC

V: TRBV7-9
size: NA
D: NA
J: TRBJ2-3
CDR3: CASSLAGGPYSTDTQYF
DNA: TGTGCCAGCAGCTTAGCGGGAGGCCCCTACTCCACAGATACGCAGTATTTT

V: TRBV15
size: NA
D: TRBD1
J: TRBJ2-7
CDR3: CATSTFEGTGLSYEQYF
DNA: TGTGCCACCAGCACCTTTGAGGGGACAGGGTTATCCTACGAGCAGTACTTC

V: TRBV5-1
size: NA
D: NA
J: TRBJ1-5
CDR3: CASSLGQYSNQPQHF
DNA: TGCGCCAGCAGCTTGGGGCAGTATAGCAATCAGCCCCAGCATTTT

V: TRBV4-3
size: NA
D: NA
J: TRBJ2-2
CDR3: CASSQVRLGNTGELFF
DNA: TGCGCCAGCAGCCAAGTAAGGCTGGGGAACACCGGGGAGCTGTTTTTT

V: TRBV27
size: NA
D: TRBD2
J: TRBJ2-7
CDR3: CASSLSRLAASGEQYF
DNA: TGTGCCAGCAGTTTATCGAGGCTAGCGGCCTCCGGGGAGCAGTACTTC

V: TRBV5-1
size: NA
D: NA
J: TRBJ2-3
CDR3: CASSLPGDTQYF
DNA: TGCGCCAGCAGCTTACCGGGGGATACGCAGTATTTT

V: TRBV2
size: NA
D: TRBD1
J: TRBJ2-4
CDR3: CASSVHLGKGGASNIQYF
DNA: TGTGCCAGCAGTGTACACTTGGGTAAAGGGGGCGCGTCGAACATTCAGTACTTC

V: TRBV18
size: NA
D: TRBD1
J: TRBJ2-1
CDR3: CASSSIDRGNEQFF
DNA: TGTGCCAGCTCATCGATAGACAGGGGCAATGAGCAGTTCTTC

V: TRBV5-6
size: NA
D: TRBD2
J: TRBJ2-7
CDR3: CASSFSTSGRWNEQYF
DNA: TGTGCCAGCAGCTTTTCAACTAGCGGGAGGTGGAACGAGCAGTACTTC

V: TRBV2
size: NA
D: TRBD1
J: TRBJ1-1
CDR3: CASLPERQGYTEAFF
DNA: TGTGCCAGTCTCCCCGAGAGACAGGGGTACACTGAAGCTTTCTTT

V: TRBV29-1
size: NA
D: NA
J: TRBJ2-1
CDR3: CSVLAIEQFF
DNA: TGCAGCGTACTAGCCATTGAGCAGTTCTTC

V: TRBV7-3
size: NA
D: TRBD2
J: TRBJ2-3
CDR3: CASSLSVSGRYTDTQYF
DNA: TGTGCCAGCAGCTTAAGTGTTAGCGGGAGGTACACAGATACGCAGTATTTT

V: TRBV27
size: NA
D: NA
J: TRBJ2-2
CDR3: CASKPGLHTGELFF
DNA: TGTGCCAGCAAACCGGGACTTCACACCGGGGAGCTGTTTTTT

V: TRBV19
size: NA
D: TRBD1
J: TRBJ2-1
CDR3: CASSTSGGTYNEQFF
DNA: TGTGCCAGTAGTACCTCAGGGGGCACCTACAATGAGCAGTTCTTC

V: TRBV4-1
size: NA
D: NA
J: TRBJ2-5
CDR3: CASSQAGRQETQYF
DNA: TGCGCCAGCAGCCAGGCGGGCAGGCAAGAGACCCAGTACTTC

V: TRBV4-3
size: NA
D: NA
J: TRBJ1-2
CDR3: CASSQVFDSYGYGYTF
DNA: TGCGCCAGCAGCCAAGTTTTCGACAGCTACGGGTATGGCTACACCTTC

V: TRBV25-1
size: NA
D: TRBD1
J: TRBJ2-7
CDR3: CASSGQGYEQYF
DNA: TGTGCCAGCAGCGGACAGGGCTACGAGCAGTACTTC

V: TRBV4-1
size: NA
D: NA
J: TRBJ1-5
CDR3: CASSQDLSYQPQHF
DNA: TGCGCCAGCAGCCAAGATCTGAGTTATCAGCCCCAGCATTTT

V: TRBV7-2
size: once
D: NA
J: TRBJ1-4
CDR3: CASSPPGIGKLFF
DNA: TGTGCCAGCAGCCCCCCCGGGATCGGAAAACTGTTTTTT

V: TRBV14
size: NA
D: TRBD2
J: TRBJ2-1
CDR3: CASSQDWGVAGGLNEQFF
DNA: TGTGCCAGCAGCCAAGATTGGGGTGTAGCGGGAGGGTTAAATGAGCAGTTCTTC

V: TRBV6-5
size: NA
D: NA
J: TRBJ1-2
CDR3: CASSYRQGGTRGYTF
DNA: TGTGCCAGCAGTTACAGGCAGGGAGGGACGCGTGGCTACACCTTC

V: TRBV27
size: NA
D: NA
J: TRBJ2-7
CDR3: CASSLGRGYEQYF
DNA: TGTGCCAGCAGCCTTGGAAGGGGGTACGAGCAGTACTTC

V: TRBV5-4
size: NA
D: NA
J: TRBJ1-2
CDR3: CASSSLDRSANYGYTF
DNA: TGTGCCAGCAGCTCTTTAGACCGTTCCGCGAACTATGGCTACACCTTC

V: TRBV4-1
size: once
D: TRBD2
J: TRBJ2-1
CDR3: CASSQEAGIYNEQFF
DNA: TGCGCCAGCAGCCAAGAAGCGGGAATCTACAATGAGCAGTTCTTC

V: TRBV5-1
size: few
D: NA
J: TRBJ2-1
CDR3: CASSDRYDEQFF
DNA: TGCGCCAGCAGCGATAGGTACGATGAGCAGTTCTTC

V: TRBV7-9
size: once
D: NA
J: TRBJ1-1
CDR3: CASSSEGLEAFF
DNA: TGTGCCAGCAGCTCAGAAGGGCTTGAAGCTTTCTTT